Sequencing of this T cell receptor (beta chain) was carried out in a study of long-term antiretroviral therapy in people with HIV (dated by TCRdb to between 2021 and 2022). Regarding the complete study: The earliest samples were collected approximately a decade before the 2015 WHO recommendation for immediate ART, a period when ART was typically delayed until CD4 counts fell. Whether ART initiation and durable HIV suppression were associated with changes in peripheral blood TRB repertoire composition and diversity was tested in a retrospective serial study. A total of roughly 180 cryopreserved PBMC samples were contributed to the cohort by 30 adults with confirmed HIV infection, with samples collected serially over a mean of roughly six years (range 1-12). Among the 30 or so participants with HIV, ten to twelve were female. Test extractions of a monoclonal T-cell line alongside about 35 polyclonal samples showed no cross-contamination during QIAcube processing.

Beyond this particular receptor, the publication reports: CDR3 length ranges in HIV repertoires were narrower than in controls, and network structure suggested an antigen-experienced repertoire with only a slight naive shift after ART. The samples span the years 2004 to 2017, and the ART regimens used may be less effective than current regimens. Inferences about post-ART repertoire changes were limited because no data were available on ART adherence, viral resistance or therapy changes. The repertoire was dominated across all time points by expanded TRB clones identified before ART initiation, although this dominance was seen to fluctuate and to decrease in many PLHIV after ART. ART initiation was associated with a significant increase in TRB diversity, but diversity stayed significantly below transplant donor controls even after long-term ART. Unsorted PBMC were profiled instead of sorted CD4+ and CD8+ T cells because pre-ART samples had limited cell numbers. Owing to limited PBMC availability, only the TCR beta chain was sequenced, without alpha chain pairing.

Note on this clone: Its antigen is currently not known. Base qualities were left out, and no much larger clone turns up one base away.

The germline V gene specifies MNHEY as CDR1 and SVGAGI as CDR2. Clipping removes 4 bases from V and 4 bases from J, with 6 as the unmatched junction base count. The CDR3, from cysteine to phenylalanine, totals 16 residues. The retained sequence is limited to the CDR3, 48 bases, with the frame set at the first base. Inclusion was restricted to participants for whom at least one PBMC sample before ART initiation and at least two post-ART samples were available. Every participant with HIV received treatment in the United States of America. Before DNA extraction, cryopreserved samples containing roughly 1-10 million PBMC were thawed and washed. At the time of the earliest PBMC sample, participants with HIV were aged between about 23 and 54 years. Each participant contributed PBMC samples from 1-4 timepoints before ART initiation and 2-8 timepoints after ART initiation, with a median of 7 samples. Serial HIV viral load, CD4+ T-cell count, ART history and demographic data were obtained for every participant. Genomic DNA was extracted from unsorted PBMC with a Qiagen kit on a QIAcube, with processing performed in batches of 12 samples.

The immunoSEQ hsTCRB v3.0 assay was used at survey level resolution for TRB variable region sequencing. TRB sequencing targeted a depth of about 35,000-55,000 T-cell genomes per sample. An Illumina MiSeq with a v3 150-cycle kit was used to sequence the pooled TRB libraries. The paper's data handling went like this. Repertoire analysis was run in R within a reproducible Nextflow workflow that covered QC, data transformation and analysis. LymphoSeq2, an R package for exploring AIRR-Seq data, was used to implement custom analyses. After excluding a few samples that yielded fewer than 5000 total TRB sequences, 150 to 200 HIV repertoires remained for analysis. Of the roughly 180 retained HIV repertoires, about 61 were collected before and 120 to 130 after ART initiation. Each repertoire was downsampled to 5000 TRB nucleotide sequences, and summary statistics were averaged across 100 downsampling iterations. Only TRB sequences with CDR3 regions of at least seven amino acids were retained for analysis. A Shannon entropy-derived clonality score and the Gini coefficient were used to measure diversity. In repertoire networks, the top 5000 CDR3 amino acid sequences were linked whenever an edit distance of one separated two sequences. For TRB CDR3 amino acid sequences, GLIPH2 was used to predict antigen specificity groups and MHC restriction. To flag known associations with CMV, EBV, HIV or tissue antigens, CDR3 amino acid sequences were compared against VDJdb and McPAS-TCR. Pre-ART, post-ART and control groups were compared with Wilcoxon signed-rank tests and Holm-Bonferroni correction. TCRdb took over this immuneACCESS table, retaining in-frame rearrangements with V and J assigned. Such tables are incomplete; in checked studies, under half of the missing clones stem from an unresolved V gene, and the remainder is unexplained. V and J calls and clone size are given by that table; D and trimming were obtained from the DNA. The table for this sample lists 20,000 to 25,000 clones; around four fifths of them were counted only once. Together, the top ten hold 7% to 9.5% of the sample.

The source material was unsorted PBMCs, sampled 1.2 years after starting antiretroviral therapy. The receptor was derived from a woman between 40 and 55 years old with HIV. The sequence joins TRBV6-5 to TRBJ2-2, with 10 bases matching TRBD1. The CDR3 reads CASSWRQGAGTGELFF. The bases read TGTGCCAGCAGTTGGAGACAGGGGGCTGGCACCGGGGAGCTGTTTTTT.